This TCR beta chain appears in the sequencing data of a study of control samples from healthy donors and cancer patients. This CDR3 comprises 12 residues. Germline V gives CDR1 PRHDT, CDR2 FYEKMQ (reference sequence). The V gene end was trimmed by 7 bases and the J gene end by 7 bases; junction bases not matched to a gene: 4. Libraries were prepared by immunoSEQ multiplex PCR; TCRdb keeps only in-frame clonotypes and omits some of them. Of some 150,000 clones listed, roughly 91% are singletons. Sequencing input: blood. This sequence was found in a woman in her 30s in good health. This chain joins TRBV13 and TRBJ2-1; 7 bases map to TRBD1. The CDR3: CASTNRGNEQFF. In DNA, the CDR3 is TGTGCCAGCACAAACAGGGGAAATGAGCAGTTCTTC.